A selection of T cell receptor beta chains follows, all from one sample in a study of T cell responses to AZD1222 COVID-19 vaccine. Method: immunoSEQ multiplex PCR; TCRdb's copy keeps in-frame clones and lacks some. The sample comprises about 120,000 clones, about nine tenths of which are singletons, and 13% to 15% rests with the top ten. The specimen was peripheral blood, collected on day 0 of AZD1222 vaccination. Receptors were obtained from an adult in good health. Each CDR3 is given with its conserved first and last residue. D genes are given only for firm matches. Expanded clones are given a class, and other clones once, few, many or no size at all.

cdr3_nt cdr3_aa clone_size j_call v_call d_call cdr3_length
TGTGCCAGCAGGGGGGCTGGCACCGGGGAGCTGTTTTTT CASRGAGTGELFF once TRBJ2-2 TRBV12-3/TRBV12-4 . 13
TGTGCCAGCAGTTTTTACACCGGGGAGCTGTTTTTT CASSFYTGELFF . TRBJ2-2 TRBV27 . 12
TGTGCCAGCAGCGTAAACTCAGCGGCCCGGCAGCAGTTCTTC CASSVNSAARQQFF . TRBJ2-1 TRBV7-9 . 14
TGTGCCAGCAGTTACTTTAGCGGGTCAACTTCCTACGAGCAGTACTTC CASSYFSGSTSYEQYF . TRBJ2-7 TRBV6-5 TRBD2 16
TGTGCCAGCTCACCGGTTGACAGGGGGAACTATGGCTACACCTTC CASSPVDRGNYGYTF once TRBJ1-2 TRBV18 TRBD1 15
TGTGCCAGCAGCTGGGACTACAACACCGGGGAGCTGTTTTTT CASSWDYNTGELFF . TRBJ2-2 TRBV28 TRBD2 14
TGTGCCAGCAGCCAACCGGGACAGCGAACCTACGAGCAGTACTTC CASSQPGQRTYEQYF . TRBJ2-7 TRBV14 TRBD1 15
TGTGCCAGCAGTTCCCCAGGGTGGACTGAAGCTTTCTTT CASSSPGWTEAFF once TRBJ1-1 TRBV5-4 . 13
TGTGCCAGCAACCCTCACCCAGTGGCGTACTTTTCCTATGGCTACACCTTC CASNPHPVAYFSYGYTF . TRBJ1-2 TRBV7-9 . 17
TGTGCCAGCAGCGTCGGGGACACAGATACGCAGTATTTT CASSVGDTDTQYF . TRBJ2-3 TRBV9 . 13
TGTGCCAGCGCAGTAGGACTAGCTCCCGGGGAGCTGTTTTTT CASAVGLAPGELFF once TRBJ2-2 TRBV11-2 TRBD2 14
TGTGCCAGCAGCGCCAACAGGGGGTACGAGCAGTACTTC CASSANRGYEQYF . TRBJ2-7 TRBV7-2 TRBD1 13
TGTGCCAGCAGCCCAGGATCCGGGGAGGGGAACACTGAAGCTTTCTTT CASSPGSGEGNTEAFF . TRBJ1-1 TRBV11-3 . 16
TGTGCCAGCAGTTCCCAGGGACAGGGAAGTCCGCAGTTCTTC CASSSQGQGSPQFF . TRBJ2-1 TRBV28 TRBD1 14
TGCGCCAGCAGCCTCCGGATGGTGAACACTGAAGCTTTCTTT CASSLRMVNTEAFF . TRBJ1-1 TRBV4-3 . 14
TGTGCCAGCAGCTTCAGGGTGGGAACCTACGAGCAGTACTTC CASSFRVGTYEQYF . TRBJ2-7 TRBV5-5 . 14
TGTGCCAGCACCCCCGGGGGCGCGGGACCATCGAACACTGAAGCTTTCTTT CASTPGGAGPSNTEAFF . TRBJ1-1 TRBV28 . 17
TGCGCCAGCAGCTTGGCCAGCGGGGGCAGTGGCTACACCTTC CASSLASGGSGYTF . TRBJ1-2 TRBV5-1 . 14
TGCGCCAGCAGCCAAGTACAGGGGGAGTACGAGCAGTACTTC CASSQVQGEYEQYF . TRBJ2-7 TRBV4-1 TRBD1 14
TGTGCCAGCAGCCCGACGGGACAATTGGACGAGCAGTACTTC CASSPTGQLDEQYF . TRBJ2-7 TRBV14 . 14
TGTGCCAGCAGTACACTTTTCGACAGGGACCAGACGGACACCATATATTTT CASSTLFDRDQTDTIYF . TRBJ1-3 TRBV28 TRBD1 17
TGTGCCATCAGTGAGTCGGAGAGCAATCAGCCCCAGCATTTT CAISESESNQPQHF . TRBJ1-5 TRBV10-3 . 14
TGTGCCAGCAGCGGGCCCAGACTAGCGGGAGATATTATAGGGCAGTTCTTC CASSGPRLAGDIIGQFF . TRBJ2-1 TRBV9 TRBD2 17